The rows below give T cell receptor beta chains drawn from one sample of a study of T cells in Graves' hyperthyroidism and ophthalmopathy. One entry per CDR3 protein, called by TCRdb with MiXCR from the multiplex PCR reads. The table includes 700,000 or so distinct CDR3 sequences, roughly 15% detected once. The sequenced material came from blood. The receptor source for this set is a woman in her forties or fifties with Graves' ophthalmopathy. The CDR3 runs from the conserved cysteine through the conserved F or W. Each record gives: V gene, J gene, clone size, D gene, CDR3 DNA, CDR3 protein. A D gene is named only where the DNA matches it firmly. The size entry is marked missing in some rows and otherwise reads once, few, many or a size class.

TRBV9,TRBJ2-7,many,.,TGTGCCAGCAGCGTAGACCAGAACTACGAGCAGTACTTC,CASSVDQNYEQYF
TRBV7-2,TRBJ2-1,.,.,TGTGCCAGCAGCTCACAGAGAAGCTCCTACAATGAGCAGTTCTTC,CASSSQRSSYNEQFF
TRBV28,TRBJ2-2,few,.,TGTGCCAGCGGCGGGCTAGTCACCGGGGAGCCGTTTTTT,CASGGLVTGEPFF
TRBV11-3,TRBJ2-3,many,TRBD2,TGTGCCAGCAGCTTAGGATCGATCAGCGGGATTACAGATACGCAGTATTTT,CASSLGSISGITDTQYF
TRBV2,TRBJ1-2,few,.,TGTGCCAGCAGTGTGGACAACTCTGGCTACACCTTC,CASSVDNSGYTF
TRBV20-1,TRBJ1-5,many,.,TGCAGTGCTAGAGATGGGGGGCACGATTATAGCAATCAGCCCCAGCATTTT,CSARDGGHDYSNQPQHF
TRBV7-9,TRBJ1-1,.,TRBD1,TGTGCCAGCAGCTTAGGGGACAGGGGGGGCACTGAAGCTTTCTTT,CASSLGDRGGTEAFF
TRBV20-1,TRBJ2-7,.,.,TGCAGTGCTGGGGGCGGGCTCTCTGGGTCCTACGAGCAGTACTTC,CSAGGGLSGSYEQYF
TRBV6-1,TRBJ2-1,many,TRBD2,TGTGCCAGCAGTGGGACTAGCGGGAGCTCCTACAATGAGCAGTTCTTC,CASSGTSGSSYNEQFF
TRBV7-9,TRBJ2-4,many,.,TGTGCCAGCAGCTTAGGACTCCGGGACATTCAGTACTTC,CASSLGLRDIQYF
TRBV7-9,TRBJ1-3,few,TRBD1,TGTGCCAGCAGCTTATATCGGGGGGACAGGATTACTGGAAACACCATATATTTT,CASSLYRGDRITGNTIYF
TRBV3-1,TRBJ2-7,many,.,TGTGCCAGCAGCCATCACCCCAGACCTAGCGAGGGGCAGTACTTC,CASSHHPRPSEGQYF
TRBV7-2,TRBJ2-1,many,.,TGTGCCAGCAGCTTAGGTTCATTGGGCTACAATGAGCAGTTCTTC,CASSLGSLGYNEQFF
TRBV5-1,TRBJ2-3,.,.,TGCGCCAGCAGCTCCAGGGTGGCAGATACGCAGTATTTT,CASSSRVADTQYF
TRBV4-1,TRBJ2-7,.,TRBD1,TGCGCCAGCAGCCAACAAAGGGACAGGGCGTTGAACGAGCAGTACTTC,CASSQQRDRALNEQYF
TRBV19,TRBJ2-7,few,TRBD2,TGTGCCAGTAACGGACTAGCGGGAAGAGGCGAGCAGTACTTC,CASNGLAGRGEQYF
TRBV12-3/TRBV12-4,TRBJ2-7,many,.,TGTGCCAGCAGTTTAGCGTGGTTTGAGCAGTACTTC,CASSLAWFEQYF
TRBV20-1,TRBJ1-4,.,.,TGCAGTGCTAGAGATCAGCAGGCGGGCGAAAAACTGTTTTTT,CSARDQQAGEKLFF
TRBV29-1,TRBJ1-1,many,.,TGCAGCGTTGGATTCAGGGGCACTGAAGCTTTCTTT,CSVGFRGTEAFF
TRBV20-1,TRBJ2-5,many,.,TGCAGTGCTAGGAGGAACCGGGACTACCAAGAGACCCAGTACTTC,CSARRNRDYQETQYF